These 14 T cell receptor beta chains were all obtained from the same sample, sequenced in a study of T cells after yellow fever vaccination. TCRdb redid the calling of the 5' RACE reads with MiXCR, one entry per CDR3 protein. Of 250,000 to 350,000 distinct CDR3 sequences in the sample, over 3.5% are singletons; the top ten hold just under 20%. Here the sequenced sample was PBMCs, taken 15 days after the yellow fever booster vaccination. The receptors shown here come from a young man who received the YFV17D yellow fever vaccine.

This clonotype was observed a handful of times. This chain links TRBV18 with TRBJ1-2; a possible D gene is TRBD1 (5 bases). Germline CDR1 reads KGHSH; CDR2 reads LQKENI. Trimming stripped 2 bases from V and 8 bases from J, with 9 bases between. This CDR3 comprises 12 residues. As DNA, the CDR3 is TGTGCCAGCTCACCAGGACACGCGGGCTACACCTTC. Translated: CASSPGHAGYTF.

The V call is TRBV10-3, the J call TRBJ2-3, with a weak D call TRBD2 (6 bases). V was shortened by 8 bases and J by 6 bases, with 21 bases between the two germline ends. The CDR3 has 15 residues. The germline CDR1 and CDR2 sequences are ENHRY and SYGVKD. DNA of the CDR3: TGTGCCATCCGACGGGGGACGGTTGCAAGGGATACGCAGTATTTT. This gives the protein CAIRRGTVARDTQYF.

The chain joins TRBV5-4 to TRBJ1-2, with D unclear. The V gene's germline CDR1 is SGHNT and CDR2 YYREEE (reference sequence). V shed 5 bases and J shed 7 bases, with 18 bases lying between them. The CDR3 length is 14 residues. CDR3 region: CASSRPGGGRGYTF. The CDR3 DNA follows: TGTGCCAGCAGTAGGCCGGGAGGCGGTCGTGGCTACACCTTC.

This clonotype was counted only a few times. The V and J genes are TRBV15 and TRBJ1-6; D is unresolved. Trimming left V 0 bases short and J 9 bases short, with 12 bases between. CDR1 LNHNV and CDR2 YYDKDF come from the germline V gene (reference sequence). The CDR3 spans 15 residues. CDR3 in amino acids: CATSRDVVSSSPLHF. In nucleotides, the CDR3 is TGTGCCACCAGCAGAGATGTCGTTAGTAGTTCACCCCTCCACTTT.

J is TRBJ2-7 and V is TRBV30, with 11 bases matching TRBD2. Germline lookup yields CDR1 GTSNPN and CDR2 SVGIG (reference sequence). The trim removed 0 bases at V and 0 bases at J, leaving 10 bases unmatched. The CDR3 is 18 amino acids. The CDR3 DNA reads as TGTGCCTGGAGTGTACGACTAGCGGGGCTCCTAAGCTCCTACGAGCAGTACTTC. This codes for CAWSVRLAGLLSSYEQYF.

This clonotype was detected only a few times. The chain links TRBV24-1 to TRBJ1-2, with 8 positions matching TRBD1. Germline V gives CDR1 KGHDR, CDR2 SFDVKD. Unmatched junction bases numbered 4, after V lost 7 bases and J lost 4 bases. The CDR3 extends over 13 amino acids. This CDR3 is CATRAGGSYGYTF. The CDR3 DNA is TGTGCCACCAGGGCAGGGGGCAGCTATGGCTACACCTTC.

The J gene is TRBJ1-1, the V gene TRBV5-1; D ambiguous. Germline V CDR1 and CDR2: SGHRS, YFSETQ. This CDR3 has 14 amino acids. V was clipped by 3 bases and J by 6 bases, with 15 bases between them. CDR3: CASSSADWDSEAFF. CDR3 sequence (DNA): TGCGCCAGCAGCTCAGCGGACTGGGATTCTGAAGCTTTCTTT.

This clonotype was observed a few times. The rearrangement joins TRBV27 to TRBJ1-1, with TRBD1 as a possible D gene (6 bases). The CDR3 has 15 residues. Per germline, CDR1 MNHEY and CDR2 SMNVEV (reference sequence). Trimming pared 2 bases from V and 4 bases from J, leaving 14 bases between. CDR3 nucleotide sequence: TGTGCCAGCAGTTTACACGGGGGGCTGGGCACTGAAGCTTTCTTT. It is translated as CASSLHGGLGTEAFF.

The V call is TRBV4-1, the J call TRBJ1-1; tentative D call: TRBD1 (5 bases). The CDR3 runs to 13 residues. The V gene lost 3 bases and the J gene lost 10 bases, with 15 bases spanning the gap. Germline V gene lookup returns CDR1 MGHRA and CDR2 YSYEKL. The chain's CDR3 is CASSHEFQGRAFF. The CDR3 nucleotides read TGCGCCAGCAGCCATGAATTTCAGGGTCGAGCTTTCTTT.

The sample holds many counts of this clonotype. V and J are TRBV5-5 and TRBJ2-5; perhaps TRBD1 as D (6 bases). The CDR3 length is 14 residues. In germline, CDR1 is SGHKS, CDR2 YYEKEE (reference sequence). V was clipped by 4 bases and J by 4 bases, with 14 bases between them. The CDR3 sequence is CASSPWTDGETQYF. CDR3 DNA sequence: TGTGCCAGCAGCCCGTGGACAGACGGAGAGACCCAGTACTTC.

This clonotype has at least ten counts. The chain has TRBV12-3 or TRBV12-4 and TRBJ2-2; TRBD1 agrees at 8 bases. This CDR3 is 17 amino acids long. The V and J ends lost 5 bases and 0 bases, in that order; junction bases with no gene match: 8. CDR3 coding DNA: TGTGCCAGCAGTCCACGCTCGGACAGGGCGAACACCGGGGAGCTGTTTTTT. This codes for CASSPRSDRANTGELFF.

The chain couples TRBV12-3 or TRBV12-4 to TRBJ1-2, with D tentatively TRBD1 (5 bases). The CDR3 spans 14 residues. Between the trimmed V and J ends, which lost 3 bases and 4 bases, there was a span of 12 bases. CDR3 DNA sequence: TGTGCCAGCAGTTTGAGGCGAGGGGTCTATGGCTACACCTTC. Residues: CASSLRRGVYGYTF.

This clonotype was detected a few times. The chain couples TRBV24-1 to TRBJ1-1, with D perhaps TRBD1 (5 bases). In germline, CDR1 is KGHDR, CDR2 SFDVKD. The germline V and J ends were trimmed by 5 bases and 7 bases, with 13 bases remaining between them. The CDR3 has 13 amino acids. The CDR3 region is CATSGRVQGEAFF. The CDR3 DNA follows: TGTGCCACCAGTGGCAGGGTCCAGGGTGAAGCTTTCTTT.

The CDR3 protein is CASSLDRVPETQYF. The CDR3 DNA is TGCGCCAGCAGCTTGGACAGGGTCCCTGAGACCCAGTACTTC. The chain couples TRBV5-1 to TRBJ2-5; maybe TRBD1 (6 bases). Germline values: CDR1 SGHRS, CDR2 YFSETQ. Trimming pared 0 bases from V and 5 bases from J, leaving 11 bases between. The CDR3 sequence is 14 residues long. Full variable domain (outside the CDR3, taken from reference TRBV5-1 and TRBJ2-5): KAGVTQTPRYLIKTRGQQVTLSCSPISGHRSVSWYQQTPGQGLQFLFEYFSETQRNKGNFPGRFSGRQFSNSRSEMNVSTLELGDSALYLCASSLDRVPETQYFGPGTRLLVL.